This T cell receptor beta chain was profiled in a study of cytomegalovirus exposure and HLA in healthy donors. Findings of the study overall: Researchers counted around 160 TCR beta chains as cytomegalovirus-associated. Later, an analysis found that common viral pathogens appeared to be linked with several of the most significant clusters. In presence/absence analyses, roughly uniform sequencing depth across donors was assumed.

The primer mix had 60 Vbeta and 13 Jbeta primers. The repertoire was sequenced with immunoSEQ multiplex PCR; TCRdb's copy has only in-frame clones and lacks some. The sample lists around 150,000 clones, 80% to 90% occurring once. The CDR3 covers 16 residues. Looked up from germline, CDR1 is PRHDT and CDR2 is FYEKMQ (reference sequence). Germline trimming cut 5 bases from V and 3 bases from J; bases unmatched to any gene: 11. This clone was seen only once. The antigen is undetermined. The material sequenced was PBMCs. The rearrangement joins TRBV13 to TRBJ2-7; 9 positions match TRBD2. This receptor was identified in a young man in good health and CMV-seropositive. CDR3 in amino acids: CASSRPVASGIYEQYF. The CDR3 DNA reads TGTGCCAGCAGCCGTCCCGTGGCTAGCGGGATCTACGAGCAGTACTTC.